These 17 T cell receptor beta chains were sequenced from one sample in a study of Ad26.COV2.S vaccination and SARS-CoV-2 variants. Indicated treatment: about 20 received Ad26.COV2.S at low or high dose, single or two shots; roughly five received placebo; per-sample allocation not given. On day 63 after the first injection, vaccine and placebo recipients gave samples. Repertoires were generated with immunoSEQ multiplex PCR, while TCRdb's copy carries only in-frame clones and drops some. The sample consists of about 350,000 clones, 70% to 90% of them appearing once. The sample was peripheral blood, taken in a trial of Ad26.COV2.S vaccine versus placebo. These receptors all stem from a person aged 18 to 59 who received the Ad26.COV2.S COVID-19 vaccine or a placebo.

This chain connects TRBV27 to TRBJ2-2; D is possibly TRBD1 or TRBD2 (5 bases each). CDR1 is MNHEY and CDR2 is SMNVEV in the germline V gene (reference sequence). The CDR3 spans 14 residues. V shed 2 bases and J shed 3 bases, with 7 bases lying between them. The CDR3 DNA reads TGTGCCAGCAGTTTACGGGGCCACACCGGGGAGCTGTTTTTT. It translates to CASSLRGHTGELFF.

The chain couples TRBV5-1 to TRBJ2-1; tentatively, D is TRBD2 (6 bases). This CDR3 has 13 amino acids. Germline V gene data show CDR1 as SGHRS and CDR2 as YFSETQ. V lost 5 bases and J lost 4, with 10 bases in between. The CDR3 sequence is CASSGDFYNEQFF. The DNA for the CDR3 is TGCGCCAGCAGTGGGGACTTTTACAATGAGCAGTTCTTC. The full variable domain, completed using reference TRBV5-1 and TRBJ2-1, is KAGVTQTPRYLIKTRGQQVTLSCSPISGHRSVSWYQQTPGQGLQFLFEYFSETQRNKGNFPGRFSGRQFSNSRSEMNVSTLELGDSALYLCASSGDFYNEQFFGPGTRLTVL.

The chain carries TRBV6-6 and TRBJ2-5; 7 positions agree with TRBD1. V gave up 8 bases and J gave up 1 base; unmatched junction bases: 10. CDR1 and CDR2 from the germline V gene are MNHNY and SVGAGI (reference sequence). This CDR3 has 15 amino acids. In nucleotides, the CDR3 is TGTGCCAGCTCCGGCCGGACAGGCGTCCAAGAGACCCAGTACTTC. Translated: CASSGRTGVQETQYF.

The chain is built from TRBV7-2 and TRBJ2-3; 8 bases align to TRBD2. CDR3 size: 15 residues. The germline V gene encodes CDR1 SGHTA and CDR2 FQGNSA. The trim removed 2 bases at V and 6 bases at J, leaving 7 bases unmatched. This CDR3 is CASSLNSGNGDTQYF. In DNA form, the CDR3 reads TGTGCCAGCAGCTTAAATAGCGGGAATGGGGATACGCAGTATTTT.

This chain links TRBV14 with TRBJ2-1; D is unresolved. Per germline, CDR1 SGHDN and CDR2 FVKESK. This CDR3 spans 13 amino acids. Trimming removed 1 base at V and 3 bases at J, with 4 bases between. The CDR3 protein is CASSQANYNEQFF. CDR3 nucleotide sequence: TGTGCCAGCAGCCAAGCCAACTACAATGAGCAGTTCTTC.

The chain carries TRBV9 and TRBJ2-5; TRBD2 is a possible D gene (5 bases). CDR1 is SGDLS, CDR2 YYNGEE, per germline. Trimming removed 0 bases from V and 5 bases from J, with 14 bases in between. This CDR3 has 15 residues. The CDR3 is CASSVGGSGWETQYF. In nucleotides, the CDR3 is TGTGCCAGCAGCGTAGGAGGCAGCGGTTGGGAGACCCAGTACTTC.

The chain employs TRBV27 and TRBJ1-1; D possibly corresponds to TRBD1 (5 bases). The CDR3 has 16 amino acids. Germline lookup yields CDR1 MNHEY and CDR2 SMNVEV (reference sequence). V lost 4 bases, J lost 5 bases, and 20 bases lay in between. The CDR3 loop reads CASSSPNGAPETEAFF. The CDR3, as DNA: TGTGCCAGCAGTTCCCCAAACGGGGCCCCTGAAACTGAAGCTTTCTTT.

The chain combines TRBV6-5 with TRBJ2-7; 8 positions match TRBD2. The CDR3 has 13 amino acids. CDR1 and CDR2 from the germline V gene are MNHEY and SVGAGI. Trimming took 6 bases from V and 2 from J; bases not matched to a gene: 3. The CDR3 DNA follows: TGTGCCAGCAGAAGGGGACTAGCCTACGAGCAGTACTTC. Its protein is CASRRGLAYEQYF.

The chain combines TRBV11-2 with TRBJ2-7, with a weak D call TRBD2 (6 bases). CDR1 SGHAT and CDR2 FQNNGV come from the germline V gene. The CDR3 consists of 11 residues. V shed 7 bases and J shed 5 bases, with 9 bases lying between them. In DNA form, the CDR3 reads TGTGCCAGCAACGGGGGTAACGAGCAGTACTTC. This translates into CASNGGNEQYF. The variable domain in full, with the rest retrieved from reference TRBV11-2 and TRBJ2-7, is EAGVAQSPRYKIIEKRQSVAFWCNPISGHATLYWYQQILGQGPKLLIQFQNNGVVDDSQLPKDRFSAERLKGVDSTLKIQPAKLEDSAVYLCASNGGNEQYFGPGTRLTVT.

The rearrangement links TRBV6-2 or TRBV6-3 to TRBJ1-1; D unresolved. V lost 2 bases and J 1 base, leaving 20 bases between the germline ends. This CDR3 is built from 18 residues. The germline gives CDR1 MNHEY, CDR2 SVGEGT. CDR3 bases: TGTGCCAGCAGTTACCCAACCAATAGTGAGAGTTGGAACACTGAAGCTTTCTTT. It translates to CASSYPTNSESWNTEAFF.

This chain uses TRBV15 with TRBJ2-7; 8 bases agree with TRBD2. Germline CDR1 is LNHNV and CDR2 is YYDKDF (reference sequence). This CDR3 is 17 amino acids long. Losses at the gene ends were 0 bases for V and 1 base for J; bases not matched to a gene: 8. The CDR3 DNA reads TGTGCCACCAGCAGAGAAGATGGTCAGCGGGGGTCCTACGAGCAGTACTTC. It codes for CATSREDGQRGSYEQYF. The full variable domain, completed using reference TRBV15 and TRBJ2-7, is DAMVIQNPRYQVTQFGKPVTLSCSQTLNHNVMYWYQQKSSQAPKLLFHYYDKDFNNEADTPDNFQSRRPNTSFCFLDIRSPGLGDTAMYLCATSREDGQRGSYEQYFGPGTRLTVT.

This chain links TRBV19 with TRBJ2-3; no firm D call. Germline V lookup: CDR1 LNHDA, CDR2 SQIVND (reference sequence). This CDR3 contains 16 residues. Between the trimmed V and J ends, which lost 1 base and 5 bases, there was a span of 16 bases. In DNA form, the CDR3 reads TGTGCCAGTAGTATAGGCGGTGAATTGCTCGGAGATACGCAGTATTTT. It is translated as CASSIGGELLGDTQYF.

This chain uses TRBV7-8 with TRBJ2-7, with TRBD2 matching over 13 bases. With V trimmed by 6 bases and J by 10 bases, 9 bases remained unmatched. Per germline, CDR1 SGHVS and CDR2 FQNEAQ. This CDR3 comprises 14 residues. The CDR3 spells CASRTSGGSILQYF. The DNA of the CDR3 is TGTGCCAGCAGGACTAGCGGGGGGTCCATATTACAGTACTTC. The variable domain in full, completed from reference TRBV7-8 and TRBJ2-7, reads GAGVSQSPRYKVAKRGQDVALRCDPISGHVSLFWYQQALGQGPEFLTYFQNEAQLDKSGLPSDRFFAERPEGSVSTLKIQRTQQEDSAVYLCASRTSGGSILQYFGPGTRLTVT.

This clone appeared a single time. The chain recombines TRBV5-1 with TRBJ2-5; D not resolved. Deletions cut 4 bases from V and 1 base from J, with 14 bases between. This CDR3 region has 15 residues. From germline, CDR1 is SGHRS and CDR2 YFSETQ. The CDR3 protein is CASSAANYLQETQYF. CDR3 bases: TGCGCCAGCAGCGCCGCCAACTACCTCCAAGAGACCCAGTACTTC.

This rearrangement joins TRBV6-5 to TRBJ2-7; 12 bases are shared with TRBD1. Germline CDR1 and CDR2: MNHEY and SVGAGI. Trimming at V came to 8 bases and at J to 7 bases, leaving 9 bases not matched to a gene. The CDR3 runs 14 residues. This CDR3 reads CASPRDRGPGEQYF. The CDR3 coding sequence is TGTGCCAGCCCTAGGGACAGGGGGCCGGGGGAGCAGTACTTC.

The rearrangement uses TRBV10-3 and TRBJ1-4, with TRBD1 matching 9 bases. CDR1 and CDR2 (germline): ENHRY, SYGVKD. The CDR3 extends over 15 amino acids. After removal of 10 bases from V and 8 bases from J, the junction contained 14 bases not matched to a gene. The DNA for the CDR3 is TGTGCCACTAAAGACCGGGACAGGGTAGGGGAAAAACTGTTTTTT. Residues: CATKDRDRVGEKLFF.

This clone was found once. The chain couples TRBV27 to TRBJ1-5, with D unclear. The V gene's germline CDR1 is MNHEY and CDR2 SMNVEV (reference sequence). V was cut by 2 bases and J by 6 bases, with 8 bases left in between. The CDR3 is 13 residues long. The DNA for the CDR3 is TGTGCCAGCAGTTTACTCCCCGGTCAGCCCCAGCATTTT. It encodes CASSLLPGQPQHF.